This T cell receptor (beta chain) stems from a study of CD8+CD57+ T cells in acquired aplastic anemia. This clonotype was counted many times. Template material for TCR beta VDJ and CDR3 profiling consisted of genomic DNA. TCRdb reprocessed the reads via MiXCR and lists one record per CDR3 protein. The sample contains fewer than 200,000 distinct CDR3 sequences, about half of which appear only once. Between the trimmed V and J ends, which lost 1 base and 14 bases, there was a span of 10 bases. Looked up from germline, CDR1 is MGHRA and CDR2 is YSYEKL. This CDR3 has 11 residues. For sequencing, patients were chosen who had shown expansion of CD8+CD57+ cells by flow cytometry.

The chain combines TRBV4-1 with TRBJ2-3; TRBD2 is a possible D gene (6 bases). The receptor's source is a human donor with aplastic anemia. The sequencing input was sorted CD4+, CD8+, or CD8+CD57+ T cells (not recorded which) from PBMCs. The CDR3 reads CASSQVGDLYF. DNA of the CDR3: TGCGCCAGCAGCCAAGTGGGGGACTTGTATTTT.